The rows below give T cell receptor beta chains drawn from one sample of a study of graft-versus-host responses after intestinal transplantation. No antigen is known for these receptors. Sequenced by immunoSEQ multiplex PCR; TCRdb stores in-frame clones only, minus some. The table includes some 64,000 clones, 90% detected once. This specimen consisted of unstimulated CD8+ T cells sorted from spleen or lymph node cells, obtained before transplant. These receptors were collected from a human donor who was the organ donor for an intestinal transplant. Both conserved end residues are part of each CDR3. A D gene is named only where the DNA matches it firmly. Not all rows give a size; the values are once, few, many and, for expanded clones, a class.

clone_size: once; d_call: -; cdr3_length: 14; v_call: TRBV11-2; j_call: TRBJ1-2; cdr3_aa: CASSLEAGMGGYTF; cdr3_nt: TGTGCCAGCAGCTTAGAGGCGGGGATGGGGGGCTACACCTTC
clone_size: -; d_call: TRBD1; cdr3_length: 14; v_call: TRBV28; j_call: TRBJ1-1; cdr3_aa: CASSPRGLLAEAFF; cdr3_nt: TGTGCCAGCAGCCCTAGGGGGCTCTTGGCTGAAGCTTTCTTT
clone_size: once; d_call: -; cdr3_length: 16; v_call: TRBV27; j_call: TRBJ2-7; cdr3_aa: CASSPLGGKVTYEQYF; cdr3_nt: TGTGCCAGCAGTCCCCTGGGAGGAAAGGTGACCTACGAGCAGTACTTC
clone_size: -; d_call: TRBD2; cdr3_length: 19; v_call: TRBV28; j_call: TRBJ2-1; cdr3_aa: CASSFARLAGGGGYNEQFF; cdr3_nt: TGTGCCAGCAGTTTCGCTCGGCTAGCGGGAGGGGGGGGGTACAATGAGCAGTTCTTC
clone_size: -; d_call: TRBD2; cdr3_length: 14; v_call: TRBV28; j_call: TRBJ2-1; cdr3_aa: CASSPSGVGNEQFF; cdr3_nt: TGTGCCAGCAGCCCTAGCGGGGTAGGCAATGAGCAGTTCTTC
clone_size: -; d_call: TRBD1; cdr3_length: 14; v_call: TRBV5-4; j_call: TRBJ2-7; cdr3_aa: CASSPEDRGHEQYF; cdr3_nt: TGTGCCAGCAGCCCAGAGGACAGGGGTCACGAGCAGTACTTC
clone_size: -; d_call: TRBD2; cdr3_length: 15; v_call: TRBV4-3; j_call: TRBJ2-1; cdr3_aa: CASSQGAGVHNEQFF; cdr3_nt: TGCGCCAGCAGCCAAGGAGCGGGAGTCCACAATGAGCAGTTCTTC
clone_size: -; d_call: -; cdr3_length: 14; v_call: TRBV2; j_call: TRBJ2-3; cdr3_aa: CASRAVAIPDTQYF; cdr3_nt: TGTGCCAGCAGGGCCGTAGCTATTCCAGATACGCAGTATTTT
clone_size: -; d_call: TRBD1; cdr3_length: 14; v_call: TRBV13; j_call: TRBJ1-2; cdr3_aa: CASSLMGQNYGYTF; cdr3_nt: TGTGCCAGCAGCTTAATGGGACAGAACTATGGCTACACCTTC
clone_size: -; d_call: TRBD1; cdr3_length: 14; v_call: TRBV18; j_call: TRBJ1-5; cdr3_aa: CASSPQTGVGIQHF; cdr3_nt: TGTGCCAGCTCACCGCAGACAGGGGTGGGCATCCAGCATTTT
clone_size: few; d_call: TRBD1; cdr3_length: 15; v_call: TRBV6-5; j_call: TRBJ2-7; cdr3_aa: CASSFGQGLAYEQYF; cdr3_nt: TGTGCCAGCAGCTTCGGACAGGGATTAGCCTACGAGCAGTACTTC
clone_size: -; d_call: -; cdr3_length: 14; v_call: TRBV28; j_call: TRBJ2-1; cdr3_aa: CASSFQGKENEQFF; cdr3_nt: TGTGCCAGCAGTTTTCAGGGGAAGGAGAATGAGCAGTTCTTC
clone_size: -; d_call: -; cdr3_length: 16; v_call: TRBV28; j_call: TRBJ1-1; cdr3_aa: CASSLLTGTWDTEAFF; cdr3_nt: TGTGCCAGCAGTTTATTGACAGGTACATGGGACACTGAAGCTTTCTTT
clone_size: -; d_call: TRBD2; cdr3_length: 14; v_call: TRBV2; j_call: TRBJ2-1; cdr3_aa: CAYRQLSGIGEQFF; cdr3_nt: TGTGCCTACCGCCAGCTTAGCGGGATCGGTGAGCAGTTCTTC
clone_size: -; d_call: -; cdr3_length: 15; v_call: TRBV6-4; j_call: TRBJ2-2; cdr3_aa: CASSDSASNTGELFF; cdr3_nt: TGTGCCAGCAGTGACTCAGCGTCGAACACCGGGGAGCTGTTTTTT
clone_size: -; d_call: -; cdr3_length: 13; v_call: TRBV7-2; j_call: TRBJ2-2; cdr3_aa: CASRTLNTGELFF; cdr3_nt: TGTGCCAGTCGGACACTGAACACCGGGGAGCTGTTTTTT
clone_size: few; d_call: TRBD2; cdr3_length: 18; v_call: TRBV13; j_call: TRBJ2-3; cdr3_aa: CASSLWGFGGGPTDTQYF; cdr3_nt: TGTGCCAGCAGCTTATGGGGTTTCGGGGGAGGGCCCACAGATACGCAGTATTTT
clone_size: -; d_call: TRBD2; cdr3_length: 15; v_call: TRBV5-1; j_call: TRBJ2-1; cdr3_aa: CASSVTSGYDDEQFF; cdr3_nt: TGCGCCAGCAGCGTGACTAGCGGGTACGACGATGAGCAGTTCTTC
clone_size: -; d_call: -; cdr3_length: 15; v_call: TRBV5-4; j_call: TRBJ1-3; cdr3_aa: CASSGGQAPGNTIYF; cdr3_nt: TGTGCCAGCAGCGGGGGCCAGGCGCCTGGAAACACCATATATTTT
clone_size: -; d_call: TRBD1; cdr3_length: 14; v_call: TRBV6-5; j_call: TRBJ1-1; cdr3_aa: CASSGSRQGAISFF; cdr3_nt: TGTGCCAGCAGTGGCTCTCGACAGGGCGCGATATCTTTCTTT
clone_size: -; d_call: TRBD1; cdr3_length: 13; v_call: TRBV28; j_call: TRBJ1-1; cdr3_aa: CASNHDRAGEAFF; cdr3_nt: TGTGCCAGCAACCATGACAGGGCGGGTGAAGCTTTCTTT
clone_size: -; d_call: TRBD2; cdr3_length: 13; v_call: TRBV2; j_call: TRBJ2-1; cdr3_aa: CASRLAGYNEQFF; cdr3_nt: TGTGCCAGCCGACTAGCGGGTTACAATGAGCAGTTCTTC
clone_size: -; d_call: -; cdr3_length: 15; v_call: TRBV7-9; j_call: TRBJ2-7; cdr3_aa: CASSHETDISYEQYF; cdr3_nt: TGTGCCAGCAGCCACGAGACAGATATCTCCTACGAGCAGTACTTC
clone_size: -; d_call: TRBD2; cdr3_length: 16; v_call: TRBV28; j_call: TRBJ2-1; cdr3_aa: CASSLRREGPRNEQFF; cdr3_nt: TGTGCCAGCAGTTTACGGCGGGAGGGGCCACGCAATGAGCAGTTCTTC
clone_size: -; d_call: -; cdr3_length: 11; v_call: TRBV27; j_call: TRBJ2-7; cdr3_aa: CASSSGYEQYF; cdr3_nt: TGTGCCAGCAGTTCCGGCTACGAGCAGTACTTC
clone_size: -; d_call: -; cdr3_length: 13; v_call: TRBV6-5; j_call: TRBJ1-2; cdr3_aa: CASCGGSGYGYTF; cdr3_nt: TGTGCCAGCTGCGGGGGTAGTGGCTATGGCTACACCTTC
clone_size: -; d_call: -; cdr3_length: 11; v_call: TRBV6-1; j_call: TRBJ1-2; cdr3_aa: CASSELVGYTF; cdr3_nt: TGTGCCAGCAGTGAACTAGTAGGCTACACCTTC
clone_size: once; d_call: -; cdr3_length: 16; v_call: TRBV6-1; j_call: TRBJ1-5; cdr3_aa: CASSVITGQGDQPQHF; cdr3_nt: TGTGCCAGCAGTGTCATAACGGGCCAAGGGGATCAGCCCCAGCATTTT
clone_size: -; d_call: -; cdr3_length: 16; v_call: TRBV5-6; j_call: TRBJ1-1; cdr3_aa: CASSLQEGAMNTEAFF; cdr3_nt: TGTGCCAGCAGCTTGCAGGAGGGAGCAATGAACACTGAAGCTTTCTTT
clone_size: few; d_call: -; cdr3_length: 13; v_call: TRBV30; j_call: TRBJ1-2; cdr3_aa: CAWALSSGYGYTF; cdr3_nt: TGTGCCTGGGCCCTATCTAGTGGGTATGGCTACACCTTC
clone_size: once; d_call: -; cdr3_length: 13; v_call: TRBV6-5; j_call: TRBJ1-5; cdr3_aa: CASSRAIHQPQHF; cdr3_nt: TGTGCCAGCAGTCGAGCGATCCATCAGCCCCAGCATTTT
clone_size: -; d_call: -; cdr3_length: 14; v_call: TRBV9; j_call: TRBJ1-2; cdr3_aa: CASSVAGGTDGYTF; cdr3_nt: TGTGCCAGCAGCGTAGCTGGGGGCACCGATGGCTACACCTTC
clone_size: -; d_call: TRBD1; cdr3_length: 15; v_call: TRBV9; j_call: TRBJ1-1; cdr3_aa: CASSEQGEVNTEAFF; cdr3_nt: TGTGCCAGCAGCGAACAGGGGGAGGTGAACACTGAAGCTTTCTTT
clone_size: -; d_call: TRBD2; cdr3_length: 14; v_call: TRBV30; j_call: TRBJ2-3; cdr3_aa: CAWSHSGSPDTQYF; cdr3_nt: TGTGCCTGGAGTCACAGCGGGAGCCCAGATACGCAGTATTTT
clone_size: once; d_call: TRBD1; cdr3_length: 15; v_call: TRBV2; j_call: TRBJ2-1; cdr3_aa: CASSTGQGVNNEQFF; cdr3_nt: TGTGCCAGCAGCACGGGACAGGGGGTCAACAATGAGCAGTTCTTC
clone_size: -; d_call: -; cdr3_length: 16; v_call: TRBV11-3; j_call: TRBJ2-2; cdr3_aa: CASSLSPGGDTGELFF; cdr3_nt: TGTGCCAGCAGCTTATCCCCCGGAGGGGACACCGGGGAGCTGTTTTTT
clone_size: -; d_call: TRBD2; cdr3_length: 16; v_call: TRBV11-2; j_call: TRBJ2-3; cdr3_aa: CASSSGLAGTTDTQYF; cdr3_nt: TGTGCCAGCAGCTCCGGACTAGCGGGAACCACAGATACGCAGTATTTT
clone_size: -; d_call: TRBD1; cdr3_length: 13; v_call: TRBV7-2; j_call: TRBJ1-2; cdr3_aa: CASSNRGTYGYTF; cdr3_nt: TGTGCCAGCAGCAACAGGGGTACCTATGGCTACACCTTC
clone_size: -; d_call: -; cdr3_length: 16; v_call: TRBV7-9; j_call: TRBJ2-3; cdr3_aa: CASSLVPSESTDTQYF; cdr3_nt: TGTGCCAGCAGCTTAGTGCCTAGCGAGAGCACAGATACGCAGTATTTT
clone_size: -; d_call: TRBD2; cdr3_length: 15; v_call: TRBV11-2; j_call: TRBJ2-1; cdr3_aa: CASSLDLTGLDEQFF; cdr3_nt: TGTGCCAGCAGCTTAGATCTAACGGGACTAGACGAGCAGTTCTTC
clone_size: -; d_call: TRBD2; cdr3_length: 15; v_call: TRBV9; j_call: TRBJ2-7; cdr3_aa: CASSSGGGFYYEQYF; cdr3_nt: TGTGCCAGCAGCTCCGGGGGGGGCTTCTACTACGAGCAGTACTTC
clone_size: -; d_call: TRBD2; cdr3_length: 13; v_call: TRBV18; j_call: TRBJ2-7; cdr3_aa: CASSPGRTYEQYF; cdr3_nt: TGTGCCAGCTCACCCGGGAGGACCTACGAGCAGTACTTC
clone_size: -; d_call: TRBD1; cdr3_length: 15; v_call: TRBV19; j_call: TRBJ2-3; cdr3_aa: CASSFGTGRTDTQYF; cdr3_nt: TGTGCCAGTAGTTTCGGGACAGGTCGCACAGATACGCAGTATTTT
clone_size: once; d_call: TRBD1; cdr3_length: 15; v_call: TRBV5-4; j_call: TRBJ1-2; cdr3_aa: CASSLGPGTVYGYTF; cdr3_nt: TGTGCCAGCAGCTTGGGACCCGGGACAGTCTATGGCTACACCTTC
clone_size: -; d_call: -; cdr3_length: 14; v_call: TRBV28; j_call: TRBJ2-7; cdr3_aa: CASSLDSSSYEQHF; cdr3_nt: TGTGCCAGCAGTTTAGACAGTAGCTCCTACGAGCAGCACTTC
clone_size: -; d_call: TRBD1; cdr3_length: 15; v_call: TRBV5-4; j_call: TRBJ2-5; cdr3_aa: CASSRTRDRQETQYF; cdr3_nt: TGTGCCAGCAGCCGCACTAGGGACAGACAAGAGACCCAGTACTTC
clone_size: once; d_call: -; cdr3_length: 13; v_call: TRBV28; j_call: TRBJ1-5; cdr3_aa: CASSVRSNQPQHF; cdr3_nt: TGTGCCAGCAGTGTGCGGAGCAATCAGCCCCAGCATTTT